The T cell receptor beta chain under discussion was sequenced for a study of blood T cell repertoires in COVID-19. Overall study context: The study drew acute and convalescent COVID-19 samples from the United States, Italy and Spain.

Authors' analysis steps: By means of reference gene primer amplification, nucleated cell counts were estimated. Measured with immunoSEQ multiplex PCR; TCRdb has only the in-frame clones, and not every one. That table supplies the V and J calls and clone size; D and trimming were determined from the DNA. This sample has 450,000 to 500,000 clones, with approximately 90% found just once. Participants, about 18 to 90 years old, spanned around 25 US areas. Grouping used clinical history reported by participants in a survey and questionnaire. The CDR3 runs to 12 residues. V was trimmed by 7 bases and J by 7 bases, leaving 8 bases between them.

Sequenced input: PBMCs or T cells enriched from blood (not recorded which). The TCR sequence derives from a woman aged 55-70 years who had recovered from COVID-19. The V and J genes are TRBV12-3 or TRBV12-4 and TRBJ1-6; D call uncertain. CDR3 DNA sequence: TGTGCCAGCACCAACATGAATTCACCCCTCCACTTT. It is translated as CASTNMNSPLHF.